This TCR beta chain was observed in a study of CD8 T cells in Susac syndrome. Random hexamers served to reverse transcribe roughly 0.5 to 1 ug RNA. Amplification of TCR beta CDR3 across 54 Vbeta and 13 Jbeta was performed with immunoSEQ multiplex PCR. TCRdb re-called the immunoSEQ multiplex PCR reads with MiXCR, one entry per CDR3 protein. The table shows 350,000 to 550,000 distinct CDR3 sequences, with approximately 89% occurring only once. Comments on this clonotype: Its antigen is currently unknown.

The multiple sclerosis control group comprised treatment-naive patients with stable or active relapsing-remitting disease. The CD8+ and CD4+ T cells were negatively isolated, with the TEMRA cells enriched by FACS. Study-level findings and limits: As acknowledged by the study, its TCR sequencing and HLA analysis included a relatively small number of individuals.

The TCR sequence derives from a human donor with multiple sclerosis. What was sequenced was CD8+ T cells from PBMCs.

CDR3 nucleotide sequence: TGCAGTGCTCGGTTCGGGGGACTAGCGTTCCTTGAGCAGTTCTTC. Residues: CSARFGGLAFLEQFF. The genes are TRBV20-1 and TRBJ2-1, with 10 nucleotides matching TRBD2. In germline, CDR1 is DFQATT, CDR2 SNEGSKA (reference sequence). J lost 9 bases, V lost 5 bases, and 13 bases had no gene match. The CDR3 sequence is 15 residues long.